The TCR beta chain under discussion was sequenced for a study of cytomegalovirus exposure and HLA in healthy donors. With 60 Vbeta and 13 Jbeta primers, the PCR was carried out. The data were produced by immunoSEQ multiplex PCR, yet TCRdb's version contains in-frame clones alone and is incomplete. The table records around 220,000 clones, approximately 80% of them present only once. General observations from the study: Most TCR sequences were uncommon, yet certain public TCRs appeared in many donors. A later analysis reportedly identified an Asian-associated ancestry cluster as carrying fewer N-insertions than the approximately 670-donor mean.

CDR1 and CDR2 (germline): SGDLS, YYNGEE. The CDR3 consists of 16 residues. V lost 0 bases to trimming and J lost 4 bases, with 15 bases between them. Comments on this clone: Its antigen is undetermined.

The origin of this receptor is a man between 40 and 49 years old in good health and CMV-seronegative. The genes are TRBV9 and TRBJ2-3; D is undetermined. Sequencing was performed on PBMCs. In DNA, the CDR3 is TGTGCCAGCAGCGTAGCTGAGAGACAAAACGCAGATACGCAGTATTTT. Protein product: CASSVAERQNADTQYF.